The T cell receptor (beta chain) described here comes from a study of cytomegalovirus exposure and HLA in healthy donors. Per germline, CDR1 KGHSH and CDR2 LQKENI. The V end was cut by 2 bases, the J end by 4 bases, with 9 bases between. This CDR3 has 13 amino acids. Study observations and caveats: In a later analysis, TCR beta V- and J-gene trimming was associated with a missense DCLRE1C variant.

In regard to this clone: Its target is not known.

Primers included in the PCR were 60 Vbeta and 13 Jbeta primers. Profiled with immunoSEQ multiplex PCR; TCRdb holds only in-frame clones, not every one. The sample table sets out under 130,000 clones. The source is a man between 35 and 55 years old in good health and CMV-seronegative. The chain uses TRBV18 and TRBJ2-7, with D tentatively TRBD2 (5 bases). Sequencing was performed on PBMCs. CDR3 loop: CASSPMTGYEQYF. The DNA of the CDR3 is TGTGCCAGCTCACCAATGACGGGGTACGAGCAGTACTTC.